The entry below gives a single T cell receptor beta chain sequence along with its context. This entry comes from a study of T cells in Graves' hyperthyroidism and ophthalmopathy. TCR beta CDR3 sequences were amplified from RNA transcripts. The HTBI set primed first-round TCR CDR3 RT-PCR. TCRdb reprocessed the multiplex PCR reads via MiXCR and lists one record per CDR3 protein. The repertoire holds approximately 870,000 distinct CDR3 sequences, with approximately 40% as singletons. The sequence was obtained from a man between 18 and 29 years old with Graves' hyperthyroidism. The sequenced material came from blood.

The CDR3 DNA sequence: TGTGCCAGTCGCGATAGCCTCCGGGACCCTGGGCACGAGCAGTACTTC. Its translation is CASRDSLRDPGHEQYF. The chain links TRBV7-2 to TRBJ2-7; the D gene could be TRBD1 or TRBD2 (5 bases each). CDR3 length: 16 amino acids. CDR1 SGHTA and CDR2 FQGNSA come from the germline V gene. V was cut by 9 bases and J by 5 bases, with 26 bases left in between.